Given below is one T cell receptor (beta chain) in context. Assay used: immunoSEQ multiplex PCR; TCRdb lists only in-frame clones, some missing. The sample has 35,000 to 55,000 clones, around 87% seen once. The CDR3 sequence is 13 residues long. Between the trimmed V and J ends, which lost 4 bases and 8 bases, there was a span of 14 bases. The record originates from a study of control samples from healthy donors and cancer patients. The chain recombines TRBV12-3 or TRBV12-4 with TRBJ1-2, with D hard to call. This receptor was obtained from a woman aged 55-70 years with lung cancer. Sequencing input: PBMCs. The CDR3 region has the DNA TGTGCCAGCAGTTCAACCAACGACTGGGGCTACACCTTC. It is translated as CASSSTNDWGYTF.